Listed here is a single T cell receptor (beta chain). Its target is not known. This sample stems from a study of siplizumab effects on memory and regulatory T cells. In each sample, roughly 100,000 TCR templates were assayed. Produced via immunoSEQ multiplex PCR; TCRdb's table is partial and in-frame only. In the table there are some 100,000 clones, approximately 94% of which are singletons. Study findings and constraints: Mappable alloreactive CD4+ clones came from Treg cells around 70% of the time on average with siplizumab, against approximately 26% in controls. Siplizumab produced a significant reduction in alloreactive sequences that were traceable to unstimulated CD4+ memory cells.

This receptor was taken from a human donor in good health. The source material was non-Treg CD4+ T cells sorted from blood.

The CDR3 bases are TGTGCCAGCAGTTCCCATACTGGACTAGCGGGAGGGCGGGCCCAGTACTTC. It translates to CASSSHTGLAGGRAQYF. This chain joins TRBV27 and TRBJ2-5; 15 nucleotides align to TRBD2. Germline assignment: CDR1 MNHEY and CDR2 SMNVEV (reference sequence). This CDR3 has 17 residues. J lost 9 bases, V lost 4 bases, and 12 bases had no gene match.